A single sample is the source of the 32 T cell receptor beta chains below, sequenced in a study of cytomegalovirus exposure and HLA in healthy donors. 13 Jbeta primers and 60 Vbeta primers were used for the PCR. Profiling relied on immunoSEQ multiplex PCR, and the TCRdb table lists in-frame clones only, not all of them. Of tens of thousands of clones listed, around three quarters are singletons. The sample taken for sequencing was PBMCs. The receptors derive from a female donor in good health and CMV-seronegative.

V is TRBV10-1 and J is TRBJ1-2; weak D call: TRBD1 (5 bases). V lost 7 bases and J lost 6, with 18 bases in between. Germline CDR1 WNHNN, CDR2 SYGVQD (reference sequence). The CDR3 spans 14 residues. The CDR3 coding sequence is TGCGCCAGCATGTGGGGTGGGGGAGGTGATGGCTACACCTTC. Translating gives CASMWGGGGDGYTF.

The sample holds a few counts of this clone. The gene calls are TRBV15 and TRBJ2-2; D may be TRBD2 (6 bases). Germline CDR1 and CDR2: LNHNV and YYDKDF (reference sequence). The ends were cut back, 0 bases at V and 5 bases at J, with 13 bases in the middle. The length of the CDR3 is 16 residues. The CDR3 here is CATSRDVRRGTGELFF. In nucleotides, the CDR3 is TGTGCCACCAGCAGAGATGTAAGGAGGGGAACCGGGGAGCTGTTTTTT.

The chain joins TRBV7-9 to TRBJ2-3, with 7 bases identical to TRBD2. The ends lost 5 bases at V and 0 bases at J; junction bases unmatched: 8. There are 16 residues in the CDR3. From germline, CDR1 is SEHNR and CDR2 FQNEAQ (reference sequence). The CDR3 sequence: CASSGRDLPSTDTQYF. CDR3 DNA: TGTGCCAGCAGCGGGAGGGACCTTCCTAGCACAGATACGCAGTATTTT.

The V gene is TRBV2, the J gene TRBJ2-3, with TRBD2 identical over 8 bases. The CDR3 is 15 amino acids. From germline, CDR1 is SNHLY and CDR2 FYNNEI. V trimming: 7 bases; J trimming: 0 bases; junction bases outside the gene matches: 6. CDR3 bases: TGTGCCAGCACGGCGGGGGGCCTTAGCACAGATACGCAGTATTTT. Encoded protein: CASTAGGLSTDTQYF.

The chain joins TRBV2 to TRBJ1-5, with a tentative D call TRBD1 (5 bases). Trimming left V 1 base short and J 3 bases short, with 10 bases between. The germline CDR1 and CDR2 sequences are SNHLY and FYNNEI. The CDR3 is 15 amino acids. The CDR3 protein is CASSEEAGNNQPQHF. DNA for the CDR3: TGTGCCAGCAGTGAAGAAGCAGGGAACAATCAGCCCCAGCATTTT.

The gene calls are TRBV9 and TRBJ2-3, with TRBD1 identical over 8 bases. Germline V gene data show CDR1 as SGDLS and CDR2 as YYNGEE. V dropped 4 bases and J dropped 1; count of bases not matched to a gene: 8. The CDR3 has 16 residues. The CDR3 DNA sequence: TGTGCCAGCAGCTTTGATACGACAGGGGGCACAGATACGCAGTATTTT. Translated, it gives CASSFDTTGGTDTQYF.

The chain recombines TRBV7-9 with TRBJ1-2, with D hard to call. Trimming removed 2 bases at V and 5 bases at J, with 18 bases between. CDR1 SEHNR and CDR2 FQNEAQ come from the germline V gene (reference sequence). The CDR3 extends over 16 amino acids. The CDR3 nucleotides are TGTGCCAGCAGCTTAAGGAGGGAGGCAGTTATTTATGGCTACACCTTC. It codes for CASSLRREAVIYGYTF. Full variable domain (remainder filled in from reference TRBV7-9 and TRBJ1-2): DTGVSQNPRHKITKRGQNVTFRCDPISEHNRLYWYRQTLGQGPEFLTYFQNEAQLEKSRLLSDRFSAERPKGSFSTLEIQRTEQGDSAMYLCASSLRREAVIYGYTFGSGTRLTVV.

The chain employs TRBV4-2 and TRBJ2-1; 12 nucleotides match TRBD2. Germline CDR1 is LGHNA and CDR2 is YNFKEQ. The junction had 9 bases not matched to a gene; V was cut back by 2 bases and J by 7 bases. The CDR3 has 17 residues. The CDR3 spells CASSQPFPGLAGNEQFF. CDR3 DNA: TGTGCCAGCAGCCAACCCTTTCCGGGACTAGCGGGTAATGAGCAGTTCTTC.

This clone was detected only a few times. The chain combines TRBV2 with TRBJ1-2; TRBD1 is a possible D gene (5 bases). With 5 bases removed from V and 6 bases from J, the gap between germline ends came to 7 bases. The CDR3 runs 11 residues. The germline gives CDR1 SNHLY, CDR2 FYNNEI. CDR3: CASSTRDGYTF. The DNA for the CDR3 is TGTGCCAGCAGTACCAGGGATGGCTACACCTTC. Full variable domain (remainder filled in from reference TRBV2 and TRBJ1-2): EPEVTQTPSHQVTQMGQEVILRCVPISNHLYFYWYRQILGQKVEFLVSFYNNEISEKSEIFDDQFSVERPDGSNFTLKIRSTKLEDSAMYFCASSTRDGYTFGSGTRLTVV.

The rearrangement links TRBV27 to TRBJ1-1, with a tentative D call TRBD1 (6 bases). Germline CDR1 and CDR2: MNHEY and SMNVEV (reference sequence). V was pared by 2 bases and J by 3 bases, with 10 bases between. This CDR3 contains 14 residues. CDR3 in DNA: TGTGCCAGCAGTTTAGGGGGCGCACACACTGAAGCTTTCTTT. Encoded protein: CASSLGGAHTEAFF.

The V call is TRBV6-6, the J call TRBJ1-4; D is uncertain. The CDR3 runs to 14 residues. CDR1 and CDR2 from the germline V gene are MNHNY and SVGAGI (reference sequence). V was shortened by 6 bases and J by 4 bases, with 12 bases between the two germline ends. The CDR3 DNA follows: TGTGCCAGCAGGAGGGAGGGAGGTAATGAAAAACTGTTTTTT. Protein product: CASRREGGNEKLFF.

This chain links TRBV5-1 with TRBJ2-1; 7 bases are shared with TRBD1. Germline trimming cut 4 bases from V and 1 base from J; bases unmatched to any gene: 14. Germline CDR1 is SGHRS and CDR2 is YFSETQ. The CDR3 runs to 18 residues. The CDR3 sequence is CASSLGITGAFSYNEQFF. The CDR3 DNA reads TGCGCCAGCAGCCTGGGCATTACAGGGGCCTTTTCCTACAATGAGCAGTTCTTC.

J is TRBJ1-6 and V is TRBV2, with TRBD1 as a possible D gene (5 bases). Germline values: CDR1 SNHLY, CDR2 FYNNEI. The length of the CDR3 is 16 residues. Trimming took off 6 bases at V and 1 base at J, with 13 bases between the two ends. The CDR3 reads CASSPSPGSYNSPLHF. CDR3 nucleotide sequence: TGTGCCAGCAGCCCATCCCCAGGGTCCTATAATTCACCCCTCCACTTT.

The rearrangement links TRBV9 to TRBJ2-3, with 10 bases lining up with TRBD2. The V gene's germline CDR1 is SGDLS and CDR2 YYNGEE. This CDR3 is 16 amino acids long. V gave up 0 bases and J gave up 2 bases; unmatched junction bases: 3. Here the CDR3 DNA reads TGTGCCAGCAGCGTAGCAGCGGGGGGGTACACAGATACGCAGTATTTT. Translation gives CASSVAAGGYTDTQYF.

This clone has only a few counts. CDR3 DNA sequence: TGTGCCAGTAGTACGCCGGGACAGCTAGGGGGCTATGGCTACACCTTC. Protein product: CASSTPGQLGGYGYTF. The rearrangement joins TRBV19 to TRBJ1-2; TRBD1 agrees at 7 bases. This CDR3 has 16 amino acids. CDR1 and CDR2 from the germline V gene are LNHDA and SQIVND (reference sequence). V lost 4 bases, J lost 4 bases, and 12 bases stayed unmatched.

Only one count was recorded for this clone. The chain combines TRBV5-4 with TRBJ2-3; 12 bases are shared with TRBD2. Germline-derived CDR1 and CDR2 are SGHNT and YYREEE (reference sequence). The CDR3 runs to 15 residues. Trimming removed 3 bases from V and 3 bases from J; junction bases left unmatched: 2. CDR3 in DNA: TGTGCCAGCAGCTCTAGCGGGGGGGGGACAGATACGCAGTATTTT. It is translated as CASSSSGGGTDTQYF.

The chain carries TRBV25-1 and TRBJ2-1; 7 nucleotides align to TRBD2. The germline V gene encodes CDR1 MGHDK and CDR2 SYGVNS. The junction had 5 bases not matched to a gene; V was cut back by 4 bases and J by 2 bases. This CDR3 is built from 15 residues. The CDR3 region has the DNA TGTGCCAGCAGTGGTTGGGGGGGAGCCTACAATGAGCAGTTCTTC. It translates to CASSGWGGAYNEQFF.

The V call is TRBV28, the J call TRBJ1-1, with a weak D call TRBD1 (6 bases). Germline CDR1 reads MDHEN; CDR2 reads SYDVKM. V was pared by 6 bases and J by 0 bases, with 11 bases between. The CDR3 has 14 amino acids. CDR3 coding DNA: TGTGCCAGCAGAGTCGGACAGTTGAACACTGAAGCTTTCTTT. It is translated as CASRVGQLNTEAFF.

This rearrangement joins TRBV5-1 to TRBJ2-1, with TRBD2 identical over 10 bases. There are 16 residues in the CDR3. Trimming at V came to 0 bases and at J to 5 bases, leaving 5 bases not matched to a gene. Germline CDR1 reads SGHRS; CDR2 reads YFSETQ. The CDR3 region has the DNA TGCGCCAGCAGCTTGGGCCTTACTAGCGGGGACAATGAGCAGTTCTTC. Protein product: CASSLGLTSGDNEQFF. Complete variable domain (other parts from reference TRBV5-1 and TRBJ2-1): KAGVTQTPRYLIKTRGQQVTLSCSPISGHRSVSWYQQTPGQGLQFLFEYFSETQRNKGNFPGRFSGRQFSNSRSEMNVSTLELGDSALYLCASSLGLTSGDNEQFFGPGTRLTVL.

The chain links TRBV5-4 to TRBJ1-2; maybe TRBD1 (5 bases). CDR1 and CDR2 (germline): SGHNT, YYREEE (reference sequence). This CDR3 spans 16 amino acids. Trimming removed 0 bases from V and 3 bases from J, with 15 bases in between. The CDR3 sequence is CASSLGGIQAYYGYTF. The CDR3 DNA sequence: TGTGCCAGCAGCTTGGGCGGAATACAGGCCTACTATGGCTACACCTTC.

CDR3 nucleotides: TGTGCCATCAGTGAAGCAGGGGCTATTCAGTACTTC. Translation gives CAISEAGAIQYF. This chain links TRBV10-3 with TRBJ2-4; D is possibly TRBD1 (6 bases). The CDR3 is 12 amino acids. Germline lookup yields CDR1 ENHRY and CDR2 SYGVKD. V gave up 3 bases and J gave up 10 bases, with 10 bases separating them.

V usage is TRBV5-1 and J usage is TRBJ1-5, with 7 positions matching TRBD1. The germline V gene encodes CDR1 SGHRS and CDR2 YFSETQ. Germline trimming cut 4 bases from V and 7 bases from J; bases unmatched to any gene: 8. The CDR3 is 14 residues long. This CDR3 is CASSNRGGEQPQHF. CDR3 sequence (DNA): TGCGCCAGCAGCAACAGGGGTGGGGAGCAGCCCCAGCATTTT.

In this sample, this clone turned up once. The chain recombines TRBV9 with TRBJ2-7; 9 positions match TRBD2. The germline V gene has CDR1 SGDLS and CDR2 YYNGEE. J was trimmed by 5 bases and V by 4 bases; bases with no gene match: 10. There are 15 residues in the CDR3. CDR3 sequence: CASSPGGGDFDEQYF. For the CDR3, the DNA is TGTGCCAGCAGCCCAGGCGGGGGGGACTTTGACGAGCAGTACTTC.

This sequence joins TRBV2 and TRBJ1-6; 7 positions agree with TRBD1. CDR3 length: 15 residues. Germline trimming cut 4 bases from V and 4 bases from J; bases unmatched to any gene: 4. CDR1 is SNHLY, CDR2 FYNNEI, per germline. CDR3 coding DNA: TGTGCCAGCAGTGTGGTGGGACAGTATAATTCACCCCTCCACTTT. This sequence encodes CASSVVGQYNSPLHF.

This clone was seen only a few times. The CDR3 region has the DNA TGTGCCAGCAGCGTGGATTATAGACTAGGCACGACCCAGTACTTC. Protein product: CASSVDYRLGTTQYF. The gene calls are TRBV9 and TRBJ2-5, with a possible D match to TRBD2 (6 bases). CDR1 and CDR2 from the germline V gene are SGDLS and YYNGEE. Trimming took 2 bases from V and 7 from J, leaving 18 bases between them. The CDR3 loop spans 15 amino acids.

This clone showed up just once. CDR3 amino acids: CASIISGQNNQPQHF. The CDR3 DNA sequence: TGTGCCAGCATAATTTCGGGACAGAACAATCAGCCCCAGCATTTT. The chain uses TRBV6-5 and TRBJ1-5, with 7 bases fitting TRBD1. The CDR3 extends over 15 amino acids. Per the germline V gene, CDR1 is MNHEY and CDR2 is SVGAGI. Germline trimming cut 7 bases from V and 3 bases from J; bases unmatched to any gene: 9.

This chain connects TRBV30 to TRBJ1-4, with TRBD1 matching over 9 bases. There are 15 residues in the CDR3. Trimming took 0 bases from V and 5 from J; bases not matched to a gene: 4. CDR1 is GTSNPN, CDR2 SVGIG, per germline (reference sequence). CDR3 region: CAWSVPGTGNEKLFF. The CDR3 DNA reads as TGTGCCTGGAGTGTCCCCGGGACAGGGAATGAAAAACTGTTTTTT.

There are a few counts of this clone. The gene calls are TRBV6-6 and TRBJ2-3; 10 nucleotides align to TRBD2. V trimming: 6 bases; J trimming: 6 bases; junction bases outside the gene matches: 9. Germline assignment: CDR1 MNHNY and CDR2 SVGAGI (reference sequence). This CDR3 has 15 amino acids. The CDR3 DNA sequence: TGTGCCAGCAGGTCGAGCGGGGGGGCCGGTGATACGCAGTATTTT. This codes for CASRSSGGAGDTQYF.

The genes are TRBV30 and TRBJ1-1, with no clear D. The V gene's germline CDR1 is GTSNPN and CDR2 SVGIG (reference sequence). V was clipped by 3 bases and J by 10 bases, with 12 bases between them. This CDR3 has 11 amino acids. The CDR3, as DNA: TGTGCCTGGAGGCCAGGCGAAGGAGCTTTCTTT. The encoded protein is CAWRPGEGAFF.

The chain has TRBV30 and TRBJ1-1, with D possibly being TRBD1 (6 bases). CDR3 length equals 16 residues. Germline V gives CDR1 GTSNPN, CDR2 SVGIG (reference sequence). V was trimmed by 3 bases and J by 1 base, leaving 18 bases between them. CDR3 in DNA: TGTGCCTGGAGACGTCCGGAGGTCAGGGGGAACACTGAAGCTTTCTTT. It encodes CAWRRPEVRGNTEAFF.

V gene TRBV4-1 combines with J gene TRBJ2-7; TRBD1 matches at 9 bases. Germline assignment: CDR1 MGHRA and CDR2 YSYEKL. Losses at the gene ends were 3 bases for V and 2 bases for J; bases not matched to a gene: 5. This CDR3 has 15 residues. The CDR3 here is CASSQRTGDAYEQYF. CDR3 DNA: TGCGCCAGCAGCCAGCGGACAGGGGATGCCTACGAGCAGTACTTC.

The J gene is TRBJ1-6, the V gene TRBV6-1; a weak D match, TRBD1 (6 bases). Germline loops: CDR1 MNHNS, CDR2 SASEGT. The CDR3 loop spans 15 amino acids. V gave up 4 bases and J gave up 5 bases, with 12 bases separating them. Written as DNA, the CDR3 is TGTGCCAGCAGTGTCTCAGGGGCGAATAATTCACCCCTCCACTTT. Its protein is CASSVSGANNSPLHF.